These 7 T cell receptor beta chains were all obtained from the same sample, sequenced in a study of blood T cell repertoires in COVID-19. Sequenced by immunoSEQ multiplex PCR; TCRdb stores in-frame clones only, minus some. The sample lists 85,000 to 110,000 clones, roughly 90% seen once, with 3.5% in the top ten. What was sequenced was peripheral blood. The receptors were sampled from a woman aged 60-75 years with acute or convalescent COVID-19.

Concerning this clone itself: Distinct nucleotide sequences in the sample also encode this CDR3. The genes are TRBV6-5 and TRBJ1-3; possible D gene TRBD1, 5 bases. V dropped 6 bases and J dropped 1 base, with 13 bases sitting between them. The CDR3 has 15 amino acids. Germline V lookup: CDR1 MNHEY, CDR2 SVGAGI. CDR3 DNA: TGTGCCAGCAGCTTGGGGGGGTTTTCTGGAAACACCATATATTTT. This codes for CASSLGGFSGNTIYF.

The CDR3 loop is CASSPEPTLSQHF. The CDR3 coding sequence is TGTGCCAGCTCACCAGAGCCGACATTATCCCAGCATTTT. The V and J genes are TRBV18 and TRBJ1-5; D not resolved. The CDR3 spans 13 residues. Between the trimmed V and J ends, which lost 2 bases and 11 bases, there was a span of 13 bases. Germline V lookup: CDR1 KGHSH, CDR2 LQKENI. Looking up the rest from reference TRBV18 and TRBJ1-5 gives the full variable domain: NAGVMQNPRHLVRRRGQEARLRCSPMKGHSHVYWYRQLPEEGLKFMVYLQKENIIDESGMPKERFSAEFPKEGPSILRIQQVVRGDSAAYFCASSPEPTLSQHFGDGTRLSIL.

Only one count was recorded for this clone. J is TRBJ1-4 and V is TRBV7-9; the D is unclear. This CDR3 has 14 residues. V lost 3 bases and J 8 bases, leaving 13 bases between the germline ends. The germline V gene has CDR1 SEHNR and CDR2 FQNEAQ (reference sequence). The CDR3 is CASSFWGGNEKLFF. The CDR3 nucleotides are TGTGCCAGCAGCTTTTGGGGAGGTAACGAAAAACTGTTTTTT.

This rearrangement joins TRBV9 to TRBJ2-5; TRBD2 agrees at 8 bases. With 2 bases clipped from V and 5 bases from J, the junction kept 5 bases outside the gene matches. Germline CDR1 reads SGDLS; CDR2 reads YYNGEE. The CDR3 is made up of 14 amino acids. The DNA of the CDR3 is TGTGCCAGCAGCGTCGCGACTAGCGCGGAGACCCAGTACTTC. Amino acids: CASSVATSAETQYF.

The chain recombines TRBV9 with TRBJ1-1; 9 bases map to TRBD1. V lost 7 bases to trimming and J lost 4 bases; unmatched junction nucleotides: 5. Per the germline V gene, CDR1 is SGDLS and CDR2 is YYNGEE. This CDR3 contains 13 residues. The CDR3 spells CASGDRGGTEAFF. The DNA for the CDR3 is TGTGCCAGCGGAGACAGGGGGGGCACTGAAGCTTTCTTT. The variable domain in full, completed from reference TRBV9 and TRBJ1-1, reads DSGVTQTPKHLITATGQRVTLRCSPRSGDLSVYWYQQSLDQGLQFLIQYYNGEERAKGNILERFSAQQFPDLHSELNLSSLELGDSALYFCASGDRGGTEAFFGQGTRLTVV.

J is TRBJ2-5 and V is TRBV7-2; D is unclear. CDR1 is SGHTA and CDR2 is FQGNSA in the germline V gene. The germline V and J ends were trimmed by 3 bases and 2 bases, with 7 bases remaining between them. The CDR3 has 13 amino acids. CDR3 DNA: TGTGCCAGCAGCTTCCGGTTGCAAGAGACCCAGTACTTC. It encodes CASSFRLQETQYF.

V usage is TRBV10-2 and J usage is TRBJ2-5; 7 bases are a match to TRBD2. V shed 3 bases, J shed 5 bases, and the junction held 0 bases outside the gene matches. CDR3 length: 12 amino acids. CDR1 is WSHSY and CDR2 is SAAADI in the germline V gene. In DNA form, the CDR3 reads TGCGCCAGCAGTGACGGGGGGGAGACCCAGTACTTC. Amino acid sequence: CASSDGGETQYF.